This T cell receptor (beta chain) was sequenced for a study of Ad26.COV2.S vaccination and SARS-CoV-2 variants. Documented treatment: some 20 received Ad26.COV2.S at low or high dose, single or two shots; about 5 received placebo; per-sample allocation not given. It was on day 63 after the first vaccine or placebo injection that samples were taken. Clones were read by immunoSEQ multiplex PCR, and TCRdb kept only the in-frame ones, dropping some. The table lists hundreds of thousands of clones, about 89% of them singletons. In regard to this clone: The sample holds other DNA sequences that translate to the same CDR3.

This CDR3 spans 13 amino acids. V was cut by 4 bases and J by 2 bases, with 6 bases left in between. The germline V gene has CDR1 SGHDN and CDR2 FVKESK. V usage is TRBV14 and J usage is TRBJ1-5; possible D gene TRBD1, 6 bases. The receptor's source is a person aged 18 to 59 who received the Ad26.COV2.S COVID-19 vaccine or a placebo. The sequencing used peripheral blood, collected in a trial of Ad26.COV2.S vaccine versus placebo. CDR3 region: CASSRQGNQPQHF. In DNA form, the CDR3 reads TGTGCCAGCAGCCGACAGGGCAATCAGCCCCAGCATTTT.